The clone carrying this T cell receptor (beta chain) was observed once. This record belongs to a study of T cell changes during pregnancy in multiple sclerosis. Germline lookup yields CDR1 SGHRS and CDR2 YFSETQ. J was trimmed by 8 bases and V by 0 bases; bases with no gene match: 6. The CDR3 sequence is 15 residues long. Repertoires were generated with immunoSEQ multiplex PCR, while TCRdb's copy carries only in-frame clones and drops some. This sample yields roughly 75,000 clones, of which approximately 89% are seen a single time; under 2.5% belongs to the top ten. Sequences were derived from peripheral blood, sampled before pregnancy. The TCR originated in a female donor with multiple sclerosis, enrolled in a pregnancy study. The chain recombines TRBV5-1 with TRBJ1-4, with 8 bases fitting TRBD1. The CDR3 loop is CASSLGATGGEKLFF. The CDR3 region has the DNA TGCGCCAGCAGCTTGGGGGCTACAGGGGGGGAAAAACTGTTTTTT.